This TCR beta chain derives from a study of human CD8 memory T cell subsets. The CDR3 has 12 residues. Germline CDR1 SGHNT, CDR2 YYREEE (reference sequence). UMI-labeled 5' RACE yielded the TCR beta libraries. TCRdb reanalyzed the 5' RACE reads and collapses them to one entry per CDR3 protein, without DNA. The table counts about 5,500 distinct CDR3 sequences; 18% lies in the top ten. The sequence was obtained from a human donor in good health. This chain connects TRBV5-4 to TRBJ2-5. The sample was CD8+ T cells from PBMCs. This chain's CDR3 is CASSLEGKTQYF.